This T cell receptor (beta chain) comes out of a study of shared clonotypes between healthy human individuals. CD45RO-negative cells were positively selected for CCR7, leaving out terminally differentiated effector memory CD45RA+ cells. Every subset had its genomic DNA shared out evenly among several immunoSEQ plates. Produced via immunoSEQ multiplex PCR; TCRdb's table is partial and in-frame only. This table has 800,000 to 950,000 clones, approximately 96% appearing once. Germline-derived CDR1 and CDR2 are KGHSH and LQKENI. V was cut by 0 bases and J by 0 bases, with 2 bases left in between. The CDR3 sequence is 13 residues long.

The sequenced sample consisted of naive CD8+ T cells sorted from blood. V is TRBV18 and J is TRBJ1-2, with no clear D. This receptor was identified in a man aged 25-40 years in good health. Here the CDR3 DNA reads TGTGCCAGCTCACCACCGGCTAACTATGGCTACACCTTC. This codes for CASSPPANYGYTF.